These T cell receptor beta chains were read from a single sample in a study of early T cells in non-severe SARS-CoV-2 infection. TCRdb re-derived calls from the 5' RACE reads in MiXCR, one entry per CDR3 protein. The table includes approximately 66,000 distinct CDR3 sequences, 13% detected once. Sequences were obtained from whole blood. The receptors shown here come from an adult who was a healthcare worker with PCR-confirmed SARS-CoV-2 infection or an uninfected control (not recorded which). Each CDR3 is given with its conserved first and last residue. Each record gives: V gene, clone size, CDR3 length, J gene, D gene, CDR3 protein, CDR3 DNA. A D gene is named only where the DNA matches it firmly. A row's size may be missing; if present it is once, few, many or a size class.

>TRBV12-5|many|12|TRBJ2-3|-
CASRGREDTQYF
TGTGCTAGTAGGGGCCGTGAAGATACGCAGTATTTT
>TRBV20-1|-|15|TRBJ2-5|TRBD2
CSAGRLAGGPETQYF
TGCAGTGCAGGCCGGCTAGCGGGAGGGCCTGAGACCCAGTACTTC
>TRBV7-2|-|16|TRBJ2-5|-
CASSKYRTAAPETQYF
TGTGCCAGCAGTAAATACAGGACCGCTGCCCCAGAGACCCAGTACTTC
>TRBV5-8|many|14|TRBJ2-7|-
CASSLVGLSYEQYF
TGTGCCAGCAGCTTGGTTGGGCTATCCTACGAGCAGTACTTC
>TRBV20-1|-|13|TRBJ1-5|TRBD1
CSGGQGGNQPQHF
TGCAGTGGCGGACAGGGGGGAAATCAGCCCCAGCATTTT
>TRBV12-3/TRBV12-4|-|17|TRBJ2-2|-
CASRTRSGRALGGELFF
TGTGCCAGCAGAACCCGATCGGGGCGGGCCCTAGGCGGGGAGCTGTTTTTT
>TRBV12-3/TRBV12-4|many|16|TRBJ1-6|-
CASSLALSGADSPLHF
TGTGCCAGCAGTTTAGCGCTTTCAGGGGCGGATTCACCCCTCCACTTT
>TRBV6-4|-|15|TRBJ2-1|TRBD2
CASSEQTSGSGEQFF
TGTGCCAGCAGTGAGCAGACTAGCGGGAGCGGTGAGCAGTTCTTC
>TRBV29-1|few|11|TRBJ1-1|-
CSVYFSGQAFF
TGCAGCGTTTACTTTTCGGGGCAAGCTTTCTTT
>TRBV3-1|few|16|TRBJ1-2|-
CASSQDLSRANYGYTF
TGTGCCAGCAGCCAAGATCTCTCGAGAGCTAACTATGGCTACACCTTC
>TRBV2|many|15|TRBJ2-1|-
CASSDGARSYNEQFF
TGTGCCAGCAGTGATGGTGCGCGCTCCTACAATGAGCAGTTCTTC
>TRBV6-1|-|14|TRBJ2-7|TRBD1
CASSRTGVAYEQYF
TGTGCCAGCAGCCGGACAGGGGTGGCGTACGAGCAGTACTTC
>TRBV19|-|15|TRBJ2-3|TRBD1
CASSQTGALTDTQYF
TGTGCCAGTAGTCAAACAGGGGCACTCACAGATACGCAGTATTTT
>TRBV9|many|16|TRBJ2-5|-
CASSVQARLPQETQYF
TGTGCCAGCAGCGTCCAAGCGAGGTTACCCCAAGAGACCCAGTACTTC
>TRBV5-1|few|15|TRBJ2-7|-
CASSLSLDPLREQYF
TGCGCCAGCAGCTTGTCCCTCGATCCGCTGCGGGAGCAGTACTTC
>TRBV18|many|13|TRBJ1-5|TRBD1
CASSPDRDQPQHF
TGTGCCAGCTCCCCCGACAGGGATCAGCCCCAGCATTTT
>TRBV6-2/TRBV6-3|many|12|TRBJ1-5|-
CASGGDGQPQHF
TGTGCCAGCGGTGGGGACGGGCAGCCCCAGCATTTT
>TRBV5-1|-|14|TRBJ2-7|-
CASSLGQGLYEQYF
TGCGCCAGCAGCTTGGGGCAGGGACTCTACGAGCAGTACTTC
>TRBV27|few|14|TRBJ2-3|-
CASSSWTSTDTQYF
TGTGCCAGCAGTTCCTGGACGAGCACAGATACGCAGTATTTT
>TRBV12-3/TRBV12-4|few|17|TRBJ1-2|-
CASSLKSPERTNYGYTF
TGTGCCAGCAGTTTAAAGTCCCCCGAAAGAACCAACTATGGCTACACCTTC
>TRBV30|few|14|TRBJ1-1|-
CAWSKPGKNTEAFF
TGTGCCTGGAGTAAGCCAGGGAAGAACACTGAAGCTTTCTTT
>TRBV7-8|many|21|TRBJ2-3|TRBD2
CASSLARAGGLAGEAGDTQYF
TGTGCCAGCAGCTTAGCGCGGGCAGGGGGACTAGCGGGAGAGGCGGGAGATACGCAGTATTTT
>TRBV12-3/TRBV12-4|many|17|TRBJ2-4|-
CASSLALGGLAKNIQYF
TGTGCCAGCAGTTTAGCGCTCGGGGGATTAGCCAAAAACATTCAGTACTTC
>TRBV5-1|-|15|TRBJ2-7|-
CASSPQGRSPHEQYF
TGCGCCAGCAGCCCCCAAGGTCGGTCCCCCCACGAGCAGTACTTC
>TRBV7-9|few|17|TRBJ2-6|TRBD2
CASSALAGISGANVLTF
TGTGCCAGCAGCGCACTAGCGGGAATCTCTGGGGCCAACGTCCTGACTTTC
>TRBV28|many|11|TRBJ1-2|TRBD1
CASRWDSGYTF
TGTGCCAGCAGATGGGACAGTGGCTACACCTTC
>TRBV5-1|-|16|TRBJ2-6|-
CASSLDSGAGANVLTF
TGCGCCAGCAGCTTGGATAGTGGGGCTGGGGCCAACGTCCTGACTTTC
>TRBV7-9|-|16|TRBJ2-1|TRBD2
CASSLIGGGSYNEQFF
TGTGCCAGCAGCTTAATAGGCGGGGGTTCCTACAATGAGCAGTTCTTC
>TRBV5-6|many|14|TRBJ2-7|-
CASSYGTYAYEQYF
TGTGCCAGCAGCTACGGGACTTACGCCTACGAGCAGTACTTC
>TRBV11-3|many|12|TRBJ1-1|-
CASREGNTEAFF
TGTGCCAGCAGAGAGGGGAACACTGAAGCTTTCTTT
>TRBV18|many|15|TRBJ1-3|-
CASSPEGTAGNTIYF
TGTGCCAGCTCACCAGAGGGGACCGCTGGAAACACCATATATTTT
>TRBV10-3|few|18|TRBJ2-7|TRBD2
CAISGTSERLVSGDEQYF
TGTGCCATCAGCGGGACTAGCGAGAGATTAGTAAGTGGAGACGAGCAGTACTTC
>TRBV13|-|14|TRBJ1-6|-
CASSLGPYNSPLHF
TGTGCCAGCAGCCTTGGGCCCTATAATTCACCCCTCCACTTT
>TRBV29-1|-|10|TRBJ1-5|-
CSESNQPQHF
TGCAGCGAGAGCAATCAGCCCCAGCATTTT
>TRBV20-1|many|15|TRBJ1-1|-
CSAGGRARMNTEAFF
TGCAGTGCCGGGGGGAGGGCGCGCATGAACACTGAAGCTTTCTTT
>TRBV3-1|few|16|TRBJ2-4|TRBD1
CASSRSGGLGKNIQYF
TGTGCCAGCAGCCGGTCAGGGGGCCTGGGCAAAAACATTCAGTACTTC
>TRBV29-1|-|11|TRBJ1-1|-
CSVEDAGRAFF
TGCAGCGTTGAAGATGCGGGAAGGGCTTTCTTT
>TRBV9|-|15|TRBJ2-2|TRBD2
CASSVGAGGTGELFF
TGTGCCAGCAGCGTAGGAGCGGGAGGCACCGGGGAGCTGTTTTTT
>TRBV7-9|few|16|TRBJ2-2|TRBD2
CASRSLAGGPTGELFF
TGTGCCAGCAGGTCACTAGCGGGGGGGCCGACCGGGGAGCTGTTTTTT
>TRBV28|many|14|TRBJ2-6|-
CASRGPEGANVLTF
TGTGCCAGCAGGGGGCCGGAGGGGGCCAACGTCCTGACTTTC
>TRBV11-2|few|15|TRBJ1-2|-
CASSWKGGEGYGYTF
TGTGCCAGCAGCTGGAAGGGCGGGGAGGGCTATGGCTACACCTTC
>TRBV19|-|13|TRBJ2-1|TRBD2
CASVRTSGREQFF
TGTGCCAGCGTCCGGACTAGCGGACGTGAGCAGTTCTTC
>TRBV4-3|many|13|TRBJ2-3|-
CASSQERKDTQYF
TGCGCCAGCAGCCAAGAAAGGAAAGATACGCAGTATTTT
>TRBV5-1|many|16|TRBJ2-3|TRBD1
CASRPSGQGIADTQYF
TGCGCCAGCAGGCCGTCGGGACAGGGGATCGCAGATACGCAGTATTTT
>TRBV4-3|many|17|TRBJ2-3|-
CASSPARGSSISDTQYF
TGCGCCAGCAGCCCCGCTCGGGGTAGCAGCATCTCAGATACGCAGTATTTT
>TRBV7-9|-|13|TRBJ1-2|-
CASSFGINYGYTF
TGTGCCAGCAGCTTCGGTATCAACTATGGCTACACCTTC
>TRBV7-2|-|11|TRBJ2-1|-
CASSRRAEQFF
TGTGCCAGCAGCCGGAGGGCTGAGCAGTTCTTC
>TRBV7-8|-|12|TRBJ1-5|-
CASSLEGQPQHF
TGTGCCAGCAGCTTAGAGGGCCAGCCCCAGCATTTT
>TRBV7-8|many|17|TRBJ2-3|TRBD2
CASSLPGLAIAQDTQYF
TGTGCCAGCAGCTTACCGGGACTAGCGATAGCACAGGATACGCAGTATTTT
>TRBV10-3|many|14|TRBJ2-1|TRBD2
CATRPGLAGNEQFF
TGTGCCACCCGGCCGGGACTAGCCGGGAATGAGCAGTTCTTC